The TCR beta chain under discussion was sequenced for a study of glioma-infiltrating T cells. The iRepertoire nested amplicon-rescue multiplex PCR amplified TCR alpha and beta CDR3s from RNA. TCRdb processed the multiplex PCR reads anew with MiXCR; each CDR3 protein has one entry. The sample includes about 110,000 distinct CDR3 sequences, 20% to 30% of them seen just once. CDR3 length: 12 residues. Trimming cost V 10 bases and J 7 bases; bases outside gene matches: 3. Germline assignment: CDR1 LNHDA and CDR2 SQIVND (reference sequence). This clonotype was recorded at least ten times. This clonotype was obtained from a human donor with low-grade glioma or glioblastoma, undergoing nonglioma brain surgery, or in good health (not recorded which). This sequence joins TRBV19 and TRBJ2-1, with 11 bases lining up with TRBD2. Sequenced material: glioma tissue, nonneoplastic brain tissue, or PBMCs (not recorded which). The CDR3 loop reads CAIAGGNNEQFF. Written as DNA, the CDR3 is TGTGCCATAGCGGGAGGGAATAATGAGCAGTTCTTC.